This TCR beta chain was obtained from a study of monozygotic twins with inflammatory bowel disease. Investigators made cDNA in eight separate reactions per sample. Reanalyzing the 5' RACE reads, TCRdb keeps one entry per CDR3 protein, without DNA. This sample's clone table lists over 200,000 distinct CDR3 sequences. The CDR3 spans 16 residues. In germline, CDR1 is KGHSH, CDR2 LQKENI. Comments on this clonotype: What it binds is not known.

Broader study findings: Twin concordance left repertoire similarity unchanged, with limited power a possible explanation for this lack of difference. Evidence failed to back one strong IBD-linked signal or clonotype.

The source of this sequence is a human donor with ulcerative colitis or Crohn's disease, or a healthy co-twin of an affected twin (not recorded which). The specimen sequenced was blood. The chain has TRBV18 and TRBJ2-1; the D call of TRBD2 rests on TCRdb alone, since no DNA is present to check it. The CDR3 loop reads CASSPPAGLLRDEQFF. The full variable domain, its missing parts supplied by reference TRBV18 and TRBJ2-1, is NAGVMQNPRHLVRRRGQEARLRCSPMKGHSHVYWYRQLPEEGLKFMVYLQKENIIDESGMPKERFSAEFPKEGPSILRIQQVVRGDSAAYFCASSPPAGLLRDEQFFGPGTRLTVL.